Listed below are T cell receptor beta chains from one sample, sequenced in a study of cytomegalovirus exposure and HLA in healthy donors. Sequencing used immunoSEQ multiplex PCR; TCRdb keeps in-frame clones, though not all of them. The sample carries about 83,000 clones, 95% to 97% recorded once. What was sequenced was PBMCs. These receptors all come from a woman between 18 and 30 years old in good health and CMV-seronegative. Each CDR3 is given with its conserved first and last residue. The D gene is left open where the match is weak. Expanded clones are given a class, and other clones once, few, many or no size at all.

clone_size	v_call	j_call	d_call	cdr3_nt	cdr3_aa
NA	TRBV7-6	TRBJ2-7	TRBD2	TGTGCCAGCAGCCGTACCGGGACTAGCACCTACGAGCAGTACTTC	CASSRTGTSTYEQYF
once	TRBV28	TRBJ1-2	NA	TGTGCCAGCAGTCTGTCGGGTATCTATGGCTACACCTTC	CASSLSGIYGYTF
NA	TRBV27	TRBJ2-7	TRBD2	TGTGCCAGCAGTTTGGCGGGAGTCACCTACGAGCAGTACTTC	CASSLAGVTYEQYF
once	TRBV5-1	TRBJ2-3	TRBD2	TGCGCCAGCAGCAACTCCGGGAGGGCCCCAGATACGCAGTATTTT	CASSNSGRAPDTQYF
NA	TRBV5-4	TRBJ2-5	TRBD2	TGTGCCAGCAGCTTTAATTGGGGGGAGGGGACCCAGTACTTC	CASSFNWGEGTQYF
NA	TRBV6-6	TRBJ2-2	TRBD1	TGTGCCAGCAGACTCGGGACAGGGGACACCGGGGAGCTGTTTTTT	CASRLGTGDTGELFF
NA	TRBV7-8	TRBJ2-5	TRBD2	TGTGCCAGCAGCTTCGCCATGACTAGCGGGAGGGAGACCCAGTACTTC	CASSFAMTSGRETQYF
NA	TRBV6-1	TRBJ2-1	TRBD1	TGTGCCAGCAGGACAGGGAGCTCCTACAATGAGCAGTTCTTC	CASRTGSSYNEQFF
NA	TRBV27	TRBJ1-2	NA	TGTGCCAGCCCCTGTCCACCTTTGGCCTATGGCTACACCTTC	CASPCPPLAYGYTF
NA	TRBV5-6	TRBJ1-1	NA	TGTGCCAGCACCACCCTTAGGGGGGGTGGAACTGAAGCTTTCTTT	CASTTLRGGGTEAFF
NA	TRBV15	TRBJ2-1	TRBD2	TGTGCCACTAGTACTATCGAAGCGGGAGGCGTCGGAAATGAGCAGTTCTTC	CATSTIEAGGVGNEQFF
NA	TRBV27	TRBJ2-1	TRBD2	TGTGCCAGCAGTTCCGCTAGCGGGATGAATGAGCAGTTCTTC	CASSSASGMNEQFF
NA	TRBV27	TRBJ2-3	NA	TGTGCCAGCAGTTTAGCTCGGGTAGATACGCAGTATTTT	CASSLARVDTQYF
NA	TRBV19	TRBJ2-1	TRBD2	TGTGCCAGTAGTATAGGCCCCGGGGCGGGAGGGAAAAATGAGCAGTTCTTC	CASSIGPGAGGKNEQFF
NA	TRBV6-4	TRBJ2-1	TRBD2	TGTGCCAGCAGTAGCATAGCGGGAGTGGCCTACAATGAGCAGTTCTTC	CASSSIAGVAYNEQFF
NA	TRBV2	TRBJ1-2	TRBD1	TGTGCCAGCATCGCAGGGGGTTTGGGCACCTTC	CASIAGGLGTF
NA	TRBV7-9	TRBJ2-7	NA	TGTGCCAGCAGCTTAGTGGTGGGCGGGGGCCCTTGGGAGCAGTACTTC	CASSLVVGGGPWEQYF
NA	TRBV19	TRBJ2-1	TRBD2	TGTGCCAGTAGTATCTACAAGACTAGCGGGAGGGCCTACAATGAGCAGTTCTTC	CASSIYKTSGRAYNEQFF
NA	TRBV28	TRBJ2-2	NA	TGTGCCAGCAGTGGAGCAGCAGGACAGAACACCGGGGAGCTGTTTTTT	CASSGAAGQNTGELFF
NA	TRBV11-3	TRBJ2-1	TRBD1	TGTGCCAGCAGGGACGGGACAGGGGGTTACAATGAGCAGTTCTTC	CASRDGTGGYNEQFF
once	TRBV19	TRBJ1-4	NA	TGTGCCAGTATCTCCAATTGGAGCGCAACTAATGAAAAACTGTTTTTT	CASISNWSATNEKLFF
NA	TRBV7-8	TRBJ1-2	TRBD1	TGTGCCAGCAGCAGAGGGACAGGGGGTCTTGGCTACACCTTC	CASSRGTGGLGYTF
once	TRBV27	TRBJ2-7	TRBD1	TGTGCCAGCAGTTTGGTCCCGGGACAGGGATCGGGTTACGAGCAGTACTTC	CASSLVPGQGSGYEQYF
NA	TRBV6-1	TRBJ2-7	TRBD2	TGTGCCAGCAGTGGGACTAGCGGGAGGGCCAGGATGAACGAGCAGTACTTC	CASSGTSGRARMNEQYF
NA	TRBV15	TRBJ2-2	NA	TGTGCCACCAGCAGAGCCCAGGGGGGAAGCGGGGAGCTGTTTTTT	CATSRAQGGSGELFF
once	TRBV9	TRBJ2-1	TRBD2	TGTGCCAGCAGCGCGACGGGACTAGCGGGTTCCCTCTCCTACAATGAGCAGTTCTTC	CASSATGLAGSLSYNEQFF
NA	TRBV5-4	TRBJ2-7	TRBD1	TGTGCCAGCAGTTTAGAGCCGGGACAGGGAGCAGGGGTTGCCGAGCAGTACTTC	CASSLEPGQGAGVAEQYF
NA	TRBV9	TRBJ2-3	NA	TGTGCCAGCAGCGCCGGGACTTACACAGATACGCAGTATTTT	CASSAGTYTDTQYF
NA	TRBV5-5	TRBJ2-1	TRBD2	TGTGCCAGCAACAAGCGGGGGAATGAGCAGTTCTTC	CASNKRGNEQFF
NA	TRBV28	TRBJ2-7	TRBD2	TGTGCCGGAGCCGGGGGGAGGGGATATTACGAGCAGTACTTC	CAGAGGRGYYEQYF
NA	TRBV6-5	TRBJ1-1	NA	TGTGCCAGCAGTTACGTTCAGGGGTACACTGAAGCTTTCTTT	CASSYVQGYTEAFF
NA	TRBV6-5	TRBJ2-7	NA	TGTGCCAGCAGTTACGGCTTACACAGTTCCTCCTACGAGCAGTACTTC	CASSYGLHSSSYEQYF
NA	TRBV5-1	TRBJ2-7	TRBD1	TGCGCCAGCAGCGCTTCGTGGACAGGGCCCTACGAGCAGTACTTC	CASSASWTGPYEQYF
NA	TRBV5-1	TRBJ2-2	TRBD2	TGCGCCAGCAGCTCTAGCGGGAGGGGCACCGGGGAGCTGTTTTTT	CASSSSGRGTGELFF
NA	TRBV18	TRBJ1-5	TRBD1	TGTGCCAGCTCACCTGGGACAGGGAGGGAGAATCAGCCCCAGCATTTT	CASSPGTGRENQPQHF
NA	TRBV11-3	TRBJ2-1	TRBD2	TGTGCCAGCAGCTTAGGAGGACTAGCGGGAGGTGAGCAGTTCTTC	CASSLGGLAGGEQFF
NA	TRBV14	TRBJ2-7	NA	TGTGCCAGCAGCTATAACTACGAGCAGTACTTC	CASSYNYEQYF
NA	TRBV27	TRBJ2-7	TRBD1	TGTGCCAGCCAAACAGGGGCCTACGAGCAGTACTTC	CASQTGAYEQYF
NA	TRBV7-8	TRBJ2-7	TRBD1	TGTGCCAGCAGCCCTGGGACAGGGGCCTACGAGCAGTACTTC	CASSPGTGAYEQYF
NA	TRBV10-1	TRBJ2-3	NA	TGCGCCAGCAGTGAGGGCCTCGATACGCAGTATTTT	CASSEGLDTQYF
NA	TRBV6-5	TRBJ2-3	NA	TGTGCCAGCAGTTACTGGCGGGAAAGCACAGATACGCAGTATTTT	CASSYWRESTDTQYF